The clone carrying this T cell receptor (beta chain) showed up many times. Its cognate antigen is unknown. Template-switching 5'RACE yielded the TCR cDNA; a universal primer site and UMIs were added in the process. MiXCR, run by TCRdb on the 5' RACE reads, gives a single entry per CDR3 protein. The data hold 250,000 or so distinct CDR3 sequences, with approximately 3.6% observed a single time. This entry is derived from a study of T cells after yellow fever vaccination. Overall study results and limits: Among primary-vaccination clones, most reappeared after the booster, at approximately 97% for CD4 and approximately 90% for CD8. Contamination by abundant bulk-population clonotypes could be present in FACS-sorted repertoires.

Trimming shortened V by 2 bases and J by 2 bases, and 7 bases separated the two germline ends. The germline V gene encodes CDR1 SEHNR and CDR2 FQNEAQ (reference sequence). The CDR3 extends over 14 amino acids. The sequence derives from a man aged 18 to 30 who received the YFV17D yellow fever vaccine. The V call is TRBV7-9, the J call TRBJ1-5; D possibly corresponds to TRBD1 (5 bases). The specimen was PBMCs, collected 15 days after the yellow fever booster vaccination. CDR3 DNA sequence: TGTGCCAGCAGCTTACTGGGGCGCAATCAGCCCCAGCATTTT. It translates to CASSLLGRNQPQHF.